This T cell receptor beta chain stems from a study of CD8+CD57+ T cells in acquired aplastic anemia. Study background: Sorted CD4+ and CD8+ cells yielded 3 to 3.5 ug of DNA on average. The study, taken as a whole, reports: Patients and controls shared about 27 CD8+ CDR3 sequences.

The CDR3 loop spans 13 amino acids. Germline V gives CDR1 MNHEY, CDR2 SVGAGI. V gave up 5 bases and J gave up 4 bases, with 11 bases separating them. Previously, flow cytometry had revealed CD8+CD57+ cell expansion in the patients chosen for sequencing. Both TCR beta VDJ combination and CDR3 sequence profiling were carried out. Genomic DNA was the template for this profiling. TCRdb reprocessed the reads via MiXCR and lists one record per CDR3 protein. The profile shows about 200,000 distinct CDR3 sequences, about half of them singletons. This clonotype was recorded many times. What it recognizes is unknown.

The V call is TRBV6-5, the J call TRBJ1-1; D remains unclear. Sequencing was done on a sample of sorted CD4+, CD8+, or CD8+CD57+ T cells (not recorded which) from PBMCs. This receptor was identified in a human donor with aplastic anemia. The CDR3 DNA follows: TGTGCCAGCAGTGCGGGCAACCCCACTGAAGCTTTCTTT. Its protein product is CASSAGNPTEAFF.